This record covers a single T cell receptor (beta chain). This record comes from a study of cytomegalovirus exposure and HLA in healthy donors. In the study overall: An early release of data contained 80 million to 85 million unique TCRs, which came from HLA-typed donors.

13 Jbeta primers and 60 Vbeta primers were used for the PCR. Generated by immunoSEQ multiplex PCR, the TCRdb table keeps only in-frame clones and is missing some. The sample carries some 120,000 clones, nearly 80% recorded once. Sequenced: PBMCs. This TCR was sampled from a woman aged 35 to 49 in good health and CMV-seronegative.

CDR3 residues: CASSAGDSEQYF. Here the CDR3 DNA reads TGTGCCAGCAGCGCCGGGGACAGCGAGCAGTACTTC. The chain joins TRBV9 to TRBJ2-7; 7 positions match TRBD1. Germline V gene sequence: CDR1 SGDLS, CDR2 YYNGEE. The CDR3 runs to 12 residues. The ends lost 3 bases at V and 6 bases at J; junction bases unmatched: 3.